The entry that follows covers one TCR beta chain sequence. The antigen is undetermined. TCRdb reanalysed the multiplex PCR reads using MiXCR and keeps one entry per CDR3 protein. The sample records 17,000 or so distinct CDR3 sequences, under 70% being singletons. The record originates from a study of breast tumors, draining lymph nodes, adjacent tissues. The CDR3 has 15 residues. Germline CDR1 and CDR2: DFQATT and SNEGSKA (reference sequence). The V and J ends lost 0 bases and 0 bases respectively, with 9 bases between them. Study-wide points: Tumors had less TCR diversity than lymph nodes, more than nontumor tissue.

Sequencing was carried out using tumor-adjacent breast tissue. This receptor was taken from a female donor with breast cancer. Some clones in this sample may be carry-over from other donors' samples. The chain employs TRBV20-1 and TRBJ2-1; no clear D gene. The CDR3 reads CSARDFGSSYNEQFF. In DNA, the CDR3 is TGCAGTGCTAGAGATTTCGGTAGCTCCTACAATGAGCAGTTCTTC.